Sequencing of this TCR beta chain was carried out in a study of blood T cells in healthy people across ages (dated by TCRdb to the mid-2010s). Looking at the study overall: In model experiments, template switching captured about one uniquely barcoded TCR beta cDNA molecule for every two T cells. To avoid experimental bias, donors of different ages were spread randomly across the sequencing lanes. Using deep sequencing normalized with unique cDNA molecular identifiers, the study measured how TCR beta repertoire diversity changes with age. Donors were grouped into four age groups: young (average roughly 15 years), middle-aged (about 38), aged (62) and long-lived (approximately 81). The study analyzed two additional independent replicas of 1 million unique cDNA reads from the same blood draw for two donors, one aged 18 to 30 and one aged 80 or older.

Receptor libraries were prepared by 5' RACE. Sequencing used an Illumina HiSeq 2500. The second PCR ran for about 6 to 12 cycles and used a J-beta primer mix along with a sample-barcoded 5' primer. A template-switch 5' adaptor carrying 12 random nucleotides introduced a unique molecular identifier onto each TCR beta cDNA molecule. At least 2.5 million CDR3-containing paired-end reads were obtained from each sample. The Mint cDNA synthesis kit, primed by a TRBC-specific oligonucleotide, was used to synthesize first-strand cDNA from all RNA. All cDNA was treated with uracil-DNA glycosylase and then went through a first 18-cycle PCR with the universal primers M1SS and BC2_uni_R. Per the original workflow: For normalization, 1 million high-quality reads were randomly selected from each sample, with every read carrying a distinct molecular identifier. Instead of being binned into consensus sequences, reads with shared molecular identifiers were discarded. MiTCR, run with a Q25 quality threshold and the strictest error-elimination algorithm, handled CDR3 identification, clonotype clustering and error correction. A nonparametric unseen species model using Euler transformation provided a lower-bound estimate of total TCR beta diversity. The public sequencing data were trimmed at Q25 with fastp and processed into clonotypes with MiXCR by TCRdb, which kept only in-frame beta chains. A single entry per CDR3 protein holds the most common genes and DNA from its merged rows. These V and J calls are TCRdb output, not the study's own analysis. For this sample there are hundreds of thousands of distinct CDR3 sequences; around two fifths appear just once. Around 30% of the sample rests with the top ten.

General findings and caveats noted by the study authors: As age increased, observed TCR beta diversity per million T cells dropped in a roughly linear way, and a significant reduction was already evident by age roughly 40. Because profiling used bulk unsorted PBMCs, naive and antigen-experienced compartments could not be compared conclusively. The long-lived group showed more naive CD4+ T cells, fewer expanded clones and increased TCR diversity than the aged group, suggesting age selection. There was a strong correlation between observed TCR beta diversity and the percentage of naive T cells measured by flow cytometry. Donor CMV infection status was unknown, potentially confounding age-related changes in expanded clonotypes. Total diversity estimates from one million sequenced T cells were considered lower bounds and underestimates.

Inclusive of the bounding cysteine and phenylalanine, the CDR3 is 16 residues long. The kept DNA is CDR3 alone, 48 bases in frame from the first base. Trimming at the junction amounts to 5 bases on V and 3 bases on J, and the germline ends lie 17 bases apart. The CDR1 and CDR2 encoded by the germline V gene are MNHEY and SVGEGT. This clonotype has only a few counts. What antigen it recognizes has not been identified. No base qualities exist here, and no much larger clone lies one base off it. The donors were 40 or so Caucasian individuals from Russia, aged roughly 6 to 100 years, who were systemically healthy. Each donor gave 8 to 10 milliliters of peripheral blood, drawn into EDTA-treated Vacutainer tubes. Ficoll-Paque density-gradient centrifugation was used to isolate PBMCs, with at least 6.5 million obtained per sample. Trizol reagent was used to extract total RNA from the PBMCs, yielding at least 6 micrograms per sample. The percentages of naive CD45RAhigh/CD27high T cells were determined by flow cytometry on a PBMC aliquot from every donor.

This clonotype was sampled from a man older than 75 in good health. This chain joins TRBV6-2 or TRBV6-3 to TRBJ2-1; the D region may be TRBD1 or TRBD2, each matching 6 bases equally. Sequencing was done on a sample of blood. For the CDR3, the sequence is CASSTRGGQVYNEQFF. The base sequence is TGTGCCAGCAGTACCCGTGGGGGGCAAGTCTACAATGAGCAGTTCTTC.